The next 13 T cell receptor beta chains were all read from a single sample in a study of cytomegalovirus exposure and HLA in healthy donors. 13 Jbeta primers and 60 Vbeta primers were used for the PCR. Clones were read by immunoSEQ multiplex PCR, and TCRdb kept only the in-frame ones, dropping some. The table records some 100,000 clones, 70% to 80% of them present only once. Sequencing used PBMCs. These receptors were collected from a female donor in good health and CMV-seropositive.

This chain uses TRBV19 with TRBJ2-4; 10 bases match TRBD2. This CDR3 has 17 residues. The germline CDR1 and CDR2 sequences are LNHDA and SQIVND (reference sequence). J lost 3 bases, V lost 4 bases, and 9 bases had no gene match. The CDR3 region has the DNA TGTGCCAGTAGTACCCGGACTAGCGGAGGGGACAAAAACATTCAGTACTTC. Translated: CASSTRTSGGDKNIQYF.

The DNA of the CDR3 is TGTGCCAGTAGTATAGAAGCAGCGGGGGGGTACAATGAGCAGTTCTTC. It translates to CASSIEAAGGYNEQFF. V and J are TRBV19 and TRBJ2-1; 10 bases map to TRBD2. The V segment lost 0 bases and the J segment 4 bases; nucleotides outside the gene matches: 3. The length of the CDR3 is 16 residues. Looked up from germline, CDR1 is LNHDA and CDR2 is SQIVND (reference sequence). Combining the CDR3 with reference TRBV19 and TRBJ2-1 gives the whole variable domain DGGITQSPKYLFRKEGQNVTLSCEQNLNHDAMYWYRQDPGQGLRLIYYSQIVNDFQKGDIAEGYSVSREKKESFPLTVTSAQKNPTAFYLCASSIEAAGGYNEQFFGPGTRLTVL.

This chain joins TRBV5-4 and TRBJ2-7, with TRBD2 matching 10 bases. Germline V gene sequence: CDR1 SGHNT, CDR2 YYREEE (reference sequence). The V gene end was trimmed by 4 bases and the J gene end by 0 bases; junction bases not matched to a gene: 13. This CDR3 contains 18 residues. The CDR3 loop is CASSRAGGPGRGSYEQYF. Here the CDR3 DNA reads TGTGCCAGCAGCCGAGCGGGGGGGCCGGGGAGGGGCTCCTACGAGCAGTACTTC. Supplemented by reference TRBV5-4 and TRBJ2-7, the full variable domain reads ETGVTQSPTHLIKTRGQQVTLRCSSQSGHNTVSWYQQALGQGPQFIFQYYREEENGRGNFPPRFSGLQFPNYSSELNVNALELDDSALYLCASSRAGGPGRGSYEQYFGPGTRLTVT.

The chain employs TRBV11-3 and TRBJ1-3; D may be TRBD1 (6 bases). The CDR3 totals 12 residues. Germline CDR1 SGHNT, CDR2 YENEEA. Trimming cost V 5 bases and J 8 bases, with 10 bases left between them. The chain's CDR3 is CASSGTGYTIYF. CDR3 coding DNA: TGTGCCAGCAGCGGAACAGGGTACACCATATATTTT.

This sequence joins TRBV19 and TRBJ1-1; no clear D gene. The germline V gene encodes CDR1 LNHDA and CDR2 SQIVND (reference sequence). V was shortened by 4 bases and J by 6 bases, with 12 bases between the two germline ends. The CDR3 is 13 residues long. The CDR3 here is CASSTPRVSEAFF. Written as DNA, the CDR3 is TGTGCCAGTAGTACCCCCCGGGTATCTGAAGCTTTCTTT.

The genes are TRBV6-6 and TRBJ1-5, with 10 bases matching TRBD1. Unmatched junction bases numbered 7, after V lost 6 bases and J lost 5 bases. The CDR3 spans 15 residues. CDR1 and CDR2 (germline): MNHNY, SVGAGI (reference sequence). CDR3 nucleotide sequence: TGTGCCAGCAGGTCACGACAGGGGGCGGATCAGCCCCAGCATTTT. Protein sequence: CASRSRQGADQPQHF.

The rearrangement uses TRBV7-2 and TRBJ2-2; 7 bases line up with TRBD1. The germline V gene has CDR1 SGHTA and CDR2 FQGNSA. J gave up 0 bases and V 1 base, and 2 bases lay outside the gene matches. The CDR3 is 16 residues long. The CDR3 DNA follows: TGTGCCAGCAGCTTAGGAGGGGGCGCGAACACCGGGGAGCTGTTTTTT. Translation: CASSLGGGANTGELFF.

V gene TRBV5-4 combines with J gene TRBJ2-3; the match to TRBD1 covers 7 bases. The germline V gene encodes CDR1 SGHNT and CDR2 YYREEE (reference sequence). V was clipped by 4 bases and J by 3 bases; unmatched bases: 5. This CDR3 region has 14 residues. For the CDR3, the DNA is TGTGCCAGCAGCCCGGACAGGCGTACAGATACGCAGTATTTT. Protein: CASSPDRRTDTQYF.

This rearrangement joins TRBV6-1 to TRBJ2-7, with unresolved D. Trimming took off 4 bases at V and 4 bases at J, with 11 bases between the two ends. This CDR3 contains 13 residues. The germline V gene encodes CDR1 MNHNS and CDR2 SASEGT. CDR3 protein: CASSGVPDYEQYF. The DNA of the CDR3 is TGTGCCAGCAGTGGAGTCCCTGATTACGAGCAGTACTTC.

This clone was counted a few times. This sequence joins TRBV30 and TRBJ2-7, with 9 bases matching TRBD1. This CDR3 is built from 14 residues. The junction had 7 bases not matched to a gene; V was cut back by 2 bases and J by 5 bases. The germline gives CDR1 GTSNPN, CDR2 SVGIG (reference sequence). CDR3 sequence (DNA): TGTGCCTGGAGTCGGGACAGGGTCGTCGACGAGCAGTACTTC. It is translated as CAWSRDRVVDEQYF.

This clone appeared a few times. This chain connects TRBV15 to TRBJ1-2; TRBD1 agrees at 8 bases. CDR3 size: 19 residues. J was trimmed by 5 bases and V by 1 base; bases with no gene match: 18. From germline, CDR1 is LNHNV and CDR2 YYDKDF (reference sequence). CDR3: CATSRVAVAAGQGGYGYTF. The DNA of the CDR3 is TGTGCCACCAGCAGAGTGGCGGTAGCCGCAGGACAGGGAGGATATGGCTACACCTTC.

The J gene is TRBJ1-2, the V gene TRBV5-4, with D possibly matching TRBD1 (6 bases). With 3 bases removed from V and 11 bases from J, the gap between germline ends came to 11 bases. CDR3 length: 11 residues. Germline V lookup: CDR1 SGHNT, CDR2 YYREEE (reference sequence). Here the CDR3 reads CASSSQGGYTF. The CDR3 nucleotides are TGTGCCAGCAGCTCACAGGGCGGTTACACCTTC.

The V call is TRBV19, the J call TRBJ2-1; 13 nucleotides line up with TRBD2. This CDR3 region has 15 residues. Trimming at V came to 10 bases and at J to 5 bases, leaving 8 bases not matched to a gene. Per the germline V gene, CDR1 is LNHDA and CDR2 is SQIVND (reference sequence). CDR3 sequence reads: CATYSGTSGDNEQFF. In DNA, the CDR3 is TGTGCCACATACTCCGGGACTAGCGGGGACAATGAGCAGTTCTTC.